Detailed here is one T cell receptor (beta chain). This sample stems from a study of blood T cell repertoires in COVID-19. The wider study: Both acute and convalescent COVID-19 samples were obtained from the United States, Italy and Spain.

Using immunoSEQ multiplex PCR, the repertoire was profiled, and TCRdb retains in-frame clones only, with some absent. Of some 100,000 clones in the sample, roughly 80% were seen once. V was trimmed by 4 bases and J by 7 bases, leaving 7 bases between them. Germline values: CDR1 MDHEN, CDR2 SYDVKM. The CDR3 is 12 amino acids. The clonotype comes from a man between 60 and 75 years old with acute or convalescent COVID-19. V gene TRBV28 combines with J gene TRBJ2-2, with no clear D. Sequences were obtained from peripheral blood. The CDR3 DNA sequence: TGTGCCAGCAGTTCCCTCAGCGGGGAGCTGTTTTTT. Amino acid sequence: CASSSLSGELFF.